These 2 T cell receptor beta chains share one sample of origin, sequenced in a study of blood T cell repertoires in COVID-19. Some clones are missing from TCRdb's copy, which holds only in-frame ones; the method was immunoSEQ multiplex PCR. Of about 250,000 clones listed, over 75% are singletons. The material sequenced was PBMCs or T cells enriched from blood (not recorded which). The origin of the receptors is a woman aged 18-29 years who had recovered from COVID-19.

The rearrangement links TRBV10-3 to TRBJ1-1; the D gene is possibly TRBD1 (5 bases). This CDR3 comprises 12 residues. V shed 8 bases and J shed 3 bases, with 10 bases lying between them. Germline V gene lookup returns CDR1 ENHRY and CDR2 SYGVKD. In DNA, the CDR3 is TGTGCCATCGGAGGGGTGCACACTGAAGCTTTCTTT. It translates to CAIGGVHTEAFF.

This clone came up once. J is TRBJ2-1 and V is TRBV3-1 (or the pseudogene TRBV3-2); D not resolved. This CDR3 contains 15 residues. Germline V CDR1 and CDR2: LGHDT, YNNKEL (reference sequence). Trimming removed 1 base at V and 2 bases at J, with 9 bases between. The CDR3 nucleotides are TGTGCCAGCAGCCAAGGGCGGTCAACCTACAATGAGCAGTTCTTC. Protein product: CASSQGRSTYNEQFF.